Listed below are T cell receptor beta chains from one sample, sequenced in a study of blood T cell repertoires in COVID-19. The protocol was immunoSEQ multiplex PCR, while the TCRdb copy is restricted to in-frame clones and leaves out a portion. The profile shows 70,000 to 75,000 clones, 90% of them singletons. Sequenced material: peripheral blood. These receptors were obtained from a woman in her late teens or twenties with acute or convalescent COVID-19. Each CDR3 is given with its conserved first and last residue. The D gene is left open where the match is weak. Not all rows give a size; the values are once, few, many and, for expanded clones, a class.

v_gene	j_gene	d_gene	abundance	CDR3nt	CDR3aa
TRBV9	TRBJ2-5	NA	NA	TGTGCCAGCAGCGTAGAACGGGGTAGACAAGAGACCCAGTACTTC	CASSVERGRQETQYF
TRBV5-1	TRBJ2-1	TRBD2	once	TGCGCCAGCAGGGTGGGTCTAGCGGGCCTCAGCAATGAGCAGTTCTTC	CASRVGLAGLSNEQFF
TRBV5-1	TRBJ1-1	NA	NA	TGCGCCAGCAGCTTGGACACGAACACTGAAGCTTTCTTT	CASSLDTNTEAFF
TRBV7-8	TRBJ1-4	NA	NA	TGTGCCAGCAGCCTCAGTGGAAAACTGTTTTTT	CASSLSGKLFF
TRBV2	TRBJ1-4	NA	NA	TGTGCCAGCAGTGTTAGGGGGGGGAAACTGTTTTTT	CASSVRGGKLFF
TRBV2	TRBJ1-6	TRBD1	NA	TGTGCCAGCAACGGGAGGACAGGGGCCTCACCCCTCCACTTT	CASNGRTGASPLHF
TRBV10-1	TRBJ1-1	NA	NA	TGCGCCAGCCGCTTACAACCGAACACTGAAGCTTTCTTT	CASRLQPNTEAFF
TRBV30	TRBJ2-3	NA	NA	TGTGCCTGGGCCACCAAACAGGGTAACACAGATACGCAGTATTTT	CAWATKQGNTDTQYF
TRBV29-1	TRBJ1-2	NA	NA	TGCAGCGTTGAGCTCAGTTATGGCTACACCTTC	CSVELSYGYTF
TRBV7-2	TRBJ2-1	TRBD2	NA	TGTGCCAGCAGCTTAATGGGACTAGCGGGACCCTTCGTGACCAATGAGCAGTTCTTC	CASSLMGLAGPFVTNEQFF
TRBV5-1	TRBJ2-2	NA	NA	TGCGCCAGCAGCTTTATCCGGGAGAACACCGGGGAGCTGTTTTTT	CASSFIRENTGELFF
TRBV28	TRBJ1-6	NA	NA	TGTGCCAGCAGGGGGGCCCCGGAATTCAGCTCCTATAATTCACCCCTCCACTTT	CASRGAPEFSSYNSPLHF
TRBV30	TRBJ1-1	NA	NA	TGTGCCTGGAGTTATAGGAGGGTTGGTGAAGCTTTCTTT	CAWSYRRVGEAFF
TRBV3-1/TRBV3-2	TRBJ2-3	TRBD2	NA	TGTGCCAGCAGCCAACTACTAGCGGGAGATACGCAGTATTTT	CASSQLLAGDTQYF
TRBV7-9	TRBJ2-5	NA	NA	TGTGCCAGCAGCTCCGGGACACAAGAGACCCAGTACTTC	CASSSGTQETQYF
TRBV10-2	TRBJ1-2	TRBD1	NA	TGCGCCAGCAGACCCGGACAGGGCAACTATGGCTACACCTTC	CASRPGQGNYGYTF
TRBV5-6	TRBJ2-1	NA	NA	TGTGCCAGCAGCTTGAACAGGGTGACCGAGTTCTTC	CASSLNRVTEFF
TRBV27	TRBJ2-2	TRBD2	few	TGTGCCAGCAGTTTTGTAAGGACTAGCTCAAACACCGGGGAGCTGTTTTTT	CASSFVRTSSNTGELFF
TRBV4-1	TRBJ1-5	TRBD1	NA	TGCGCCAGCAGCCAAAGACAGGGGGCTGGGGACGATCAGCCCCAGCATTTT	CASSQRQGAGDDQPQHF
TRBV4-1	TRBJ2-1	TRBD2	NA	TGCGCCAGCAGCCCTCTGACTAGCGGCGTTGAGCAGTTCTTC	CASSPLTSGVEQFF
TRBV15	TRBJ1-1	NA	NA	TGTGCCACCAGAGGGAGAGGGAACACTGAAGCTTTCTTT	CATRGRGNTEAFF
TRBV28	TRBJ1-1	NA	NA	TGTGCCAGCAGTTCCTCAGACCCAGACAAAGCTTTCTTT	CASSSSDPDKAFF
TRBV11-3	TRBJ2-5	TRBD2	NA	TGTGCCAGCAGCCGTCCGGGGGGGCCCACAGGAGAGACCCAGTACTTC	CASSRPGGPTGETQYF
TRBV6-6	TRBJ2-2	NA	once	TGTGCCAGCAGTTACCTAAGAGGGAACACCGGGGAGCTGTTTTTT	CASSYLRGNTGELFF
TRBV7-9	TRBJ1-4	TRBD1	NA	TGTGCCAGCAGCTTAGGGCATGGATTGGACAGGGTGTTTTTT	CASSLGHGLDRVFF
TRBV6-2/TRBV6-3	TRBJ2-5	NA	NA	TGTGCCAGCAGTTACTCGAGTGCGGGAAATCGAGAGACCCAGTACTTC	CASSYSSAGNRETQYF
TRBV19	TRBJ1-1	TRBD1	NA	TGTGCCAGTAGTAACGACAGGGGGCGAGGCACTGAAGCTTTCTTT	CASSNDRGRGTEAFF
TRBV19	TRBJ2-5	NA	NA	TGTGCCAGTAGTATAAGTGTCAGTCAAGAGACCCAGTACTTC	CASSISVSQETQYF
TRBV6-2/TRBV6-3	TRBJ1-5	TRBD1	NA	TGTGCCAGCAGCCTCGACAGGGGTATGGGCCAGCCCCAGCATTTT	CASSLDRGMGQPQHF
TRBV7-8	TRBJ1-5	TRBD1	few	TGTGCCAGCAGCGTTGACAGGGCGAGCAATCAGCCCCAGCATTTT	CASSVDRASNQPQHF
TRBV19	TRBJ1-5	NA	NA	TGTGCCAGTAGTCCGGGGTCCTACCCCAATCAGCCCCAGCATTTT	CASSPGSYPNQPQHF
TRBV7-9	TRBJ2-7	NA	once	TGTGCCAGCAGCCAAGGACTACCCCCATACGAGCAGTACTTC	CASSQGLPPYEQYF
TRBV19	TRBJ2-7	NA	NA	TGTGCCAGTAGTATGGGGAGGGGGACCTACGAGCAGTACTTC	CASSMGRGTYEQYF
TRBV9	TRBJ2-1	NA	NA	TGTGCCAGCAGCGTAGGGGGACTGTATGAGCAGTTCTTC	CASSVGGLYEQFF
TRBV6-2/TRBV6-3	TRBJ1-1	TRBD1	once	TGTGCCAGCAGTTACAATACAGGGGGCGCGACTGAAGCTTTCTTT	CASSYNTGGATEAFF
TRBV9	TRBJ1-6	NA	once	TGTGCCAGCAGCGTAGCAGGGAACTCACCCCTCCACTTT	CASSVAGNSPLHF
TRBV2	TRBJ1-2	TRBD1	NA	TGTGCCAGCAGGCCCAGGGGGCACGACTATGGCTACACCTTC	CASRPRGHDYGYTF
TRBV9	TRBJ1-1	NA	NA	TGTGCCAGCAGCCCCCCGGGTGTCACTGAAGCTTTCTTT	CASSPPGVTEAFF
TRBV18	TRBJ2-5	TRBD2	NA	TGTGCCAGCTCACCACCGATCACTAGCGGGAGGGCCAATCGAGAGACCCAGTACTTC	CASSPPITSGRANRETQYF
TRBV30	TRBJ1-1	NA	NA	TGTGCCTGGAGTGTACTCCGGGGGGGGAGGGAGGACACTGAAGCTTTCTTT	CAWSVLRGGREDTEAFF
TRBV19	TRBJ2-3	NA	NA	TGTGCCAGTAGAAATCAGGATTTCGTTACAGATACGCAGTATTTT	CASRNQDFVTDTQYF
TRBV18	TRBJ1-1	NA	NA	TGTGCCAGCTCACTCGACAGGCTGACGGGCGAAGCTTTCTTT	CASSLDRLTGEAFF
TRBV27	TRBJ2-1	NA	NA	TGTGCCAGCAGTTCCAGACTGGAGGATACGGCGTTCTTC	CASSSRLEDTAFF
TRBV7-2	TRBJ1-1	NA	NA	TGTGCCAGCAGCTTAAACGGACTGATGAACACTGAAGCTTTCTTT	CASSLNGLMNTEAFF
TRBV28	TRBJ1-4	NA	NA	TGTGCCAGCAGCACAGAACCGCCAACTAATGAAAAACTGTTTTTT	CASSTEPPTNEKLFF
TRBV15	TRBJ1-5	NA	NA	TGTGCCACCAGCAGAGAATCCCTGGGAGGTTCCAATCAGCCCCAGCATTTT	CATSRESLGGSNQPQHF
TRBV30	TRBJ1-1	NA	few	TGTGCCTGGAGTGGCGGACATAGCCAAGACGAAGCTTTCTTT	CAWSGGHSQDEAFF
TRBV27	TRBJ2-1	NA	once	TGTGCCAGCAGTTTATGGAGAGACAATGAGCAGTTCTTC	CASSLWRDNEQFF
TRBV12-3/TRBV12-4	TRBJ2-5	NA	NA	TGTGCCAGCAGCACCGGGACATTACAGACCCAGTACTTC	CASSTGTLQTQYF
TRBV28	TRBJ1-1	NA	NA	TGTGCCAGCAGCCGCGACAGCTACACTGAAGCTTTCTTT	CASSRDSYTEAFF
TRBV6-6	TRBJ2-1	TRBD2	NA	TGTGCCAGCAGTCGACCACTAGCGGGGGGGCGCAATGAGCAGTTCTTC	CASSRPLAGGRNEQFF
TRBV29-1	TRBJ1-1	TRBD1	NA	TGCAGCGTGGAAGGGGGCACAGTTATACATACTGAAGCTTTCTTT	CSVEGGTVIHTEAFF
TRBV4-1	TRBJ2-2	TRBD1	once	TGCGCCAGCAGCCAAACTTTTGGGGGACAGGTCAAGAGGGGAACCGGGGAGCTGTTTTTT	CASSQTFGGQVKRGTGELFF
TRBV4-1	TRBJ1-1	NA	few	TGCGCCAGCAGCCAACGGTCCTACCTAAACACTGAAGCTTTCTTT	CASSQRSYLNTEAFF
TRBV5-1	TRBJ2-7	TRBD1	once	TGCGCCAGCAGCTCGAAGACAGGGGATGTTAGAAACGAGCAGTACTTC	CASSSKTGDVRNEQYF
TRBV5-1	TRBJ1-1	NA	NA	TGCGCCAGCAGCTTTGCCGCCGGAGAAATTCAAAGAAAGAACACTGAAGCTTTCTTT	CASSFAAGEIQRKNTEAFF
TRBV3-1/TRBV3-2	TRBJ1-2	TRBD1	NA	TGTGCCAGCAGCCGACCGGGACAGGGTTTTTATGGCTACACCTTC	CASSRPGQGFYGYTF
TRBV5-1	TRBJ1-2	NA	NA	TGCGCCAGCAGCTTGGGCGGATATGGCTACACCTTC	CASSLGGYGYTF
TRBV6-6	TRBJ1-1	NA	NA	TGTGCCAGCACCCCGGGTAGCACTGAAGCTTTCTTT	CASTPGSTEAFF
TRBV4-2	TRBJ2-5	TRBD2	NA	TGTGCCAGCAGCCAAGAACTAGCGGGGGCCCAAGAGACCCAGTACTTC	CASSQELAGAQETQYF